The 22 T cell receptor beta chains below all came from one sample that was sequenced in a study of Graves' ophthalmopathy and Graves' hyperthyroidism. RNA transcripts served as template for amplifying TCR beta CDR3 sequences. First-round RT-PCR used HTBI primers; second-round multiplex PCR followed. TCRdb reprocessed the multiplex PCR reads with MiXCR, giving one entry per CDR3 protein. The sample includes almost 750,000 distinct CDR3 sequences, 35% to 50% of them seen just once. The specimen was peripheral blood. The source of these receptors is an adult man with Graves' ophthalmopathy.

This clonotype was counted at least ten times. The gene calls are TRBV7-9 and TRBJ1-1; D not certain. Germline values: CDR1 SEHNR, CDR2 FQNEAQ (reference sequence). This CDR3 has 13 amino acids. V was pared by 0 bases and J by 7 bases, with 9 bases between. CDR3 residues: CASSLARRNEAFF. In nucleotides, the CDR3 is TGTGCCAGCAGCTTAGCGCGTCGGAATGAAGCTTTCTTT.

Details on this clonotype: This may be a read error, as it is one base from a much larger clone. DNA for the CDR3: TGTGCCAGCAGCTTAACGGGGTCAACTAATGAAAAACTGCTTTTT. Translating gives CASSLTGSTNEKLLF. The V gene is TRBV7-2, the J gene TRBJ1-4, with D unresolved. Germline assignment: CDR1 SGHTA and CDR2 FQGNSA. The CDR3 is 15 amino acids.

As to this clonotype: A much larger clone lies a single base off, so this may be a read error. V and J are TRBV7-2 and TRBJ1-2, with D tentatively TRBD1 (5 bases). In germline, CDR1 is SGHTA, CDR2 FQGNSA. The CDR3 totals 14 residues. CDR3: CASSLERTIYGHTF. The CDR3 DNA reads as TGTGCCAGCAGCCTGGAGCGGACAATATATGGCCACACCTTC. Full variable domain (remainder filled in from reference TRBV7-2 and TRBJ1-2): GAGVSQSPSNKVTEKGKDVELRCDPISGHTALYWYRQSLGQGLEFLIYFQGNSAPDKSGLPSDRFSAERTGGSVSTLTIQRTQQEDSAVYLCASSLERTIYGHTFGSGTRLTVV.

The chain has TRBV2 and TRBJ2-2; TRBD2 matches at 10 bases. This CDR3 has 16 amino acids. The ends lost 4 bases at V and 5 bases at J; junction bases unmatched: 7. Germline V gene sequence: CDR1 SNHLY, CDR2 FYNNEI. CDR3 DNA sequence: TGTGCCAGCAGTGTTGGTTTGGGACTAGCGACCGGGGAGCTGTTTTTT. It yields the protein CASSVGLGLATGELFF. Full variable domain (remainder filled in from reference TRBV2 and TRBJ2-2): EPEVTQTPSHQVTQMGQEVILRCVPISNHLYFYWYRQILGQKVEFLVSFYNNEISEKSEIFDDQFSVERPDGSNFTLKIRSTKLEDSAMYFCASSVGLGLATGELFFGEGSRLTVL.

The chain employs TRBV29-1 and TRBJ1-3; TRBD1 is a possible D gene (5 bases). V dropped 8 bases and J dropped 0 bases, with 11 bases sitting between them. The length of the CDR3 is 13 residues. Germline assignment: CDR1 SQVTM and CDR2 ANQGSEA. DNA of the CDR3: TGCAGCTTAGTAGGGGTCTCTGGAAACACCATATATTTT. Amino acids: CSLVGVSGNTIYF.

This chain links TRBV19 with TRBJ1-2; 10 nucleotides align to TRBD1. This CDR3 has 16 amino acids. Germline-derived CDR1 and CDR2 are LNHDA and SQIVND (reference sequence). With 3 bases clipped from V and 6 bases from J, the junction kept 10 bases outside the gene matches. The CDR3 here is CASSIGTGAAENGYTF. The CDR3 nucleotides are TGTGCCAGTAGTATCGGGACAGGGGCCGCAGAAAATGGCTACACCTTC.

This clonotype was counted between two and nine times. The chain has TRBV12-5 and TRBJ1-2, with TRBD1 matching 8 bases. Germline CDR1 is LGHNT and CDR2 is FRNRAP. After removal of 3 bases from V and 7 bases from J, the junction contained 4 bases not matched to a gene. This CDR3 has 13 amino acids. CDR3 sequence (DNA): TGTGCTAGTGGTTTAGGACAGGGAGGTGGCTACACCTTC. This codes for CASGLGQGGGYTF.

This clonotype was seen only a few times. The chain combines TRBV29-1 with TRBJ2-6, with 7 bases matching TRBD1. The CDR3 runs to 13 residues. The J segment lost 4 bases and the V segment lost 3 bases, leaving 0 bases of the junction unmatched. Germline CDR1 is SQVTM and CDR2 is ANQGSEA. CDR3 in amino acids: CSVEGQGANVLTF. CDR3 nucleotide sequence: TGCAGCGTTGAGGGACAGGGGGCCAACGTCCTGACTTTC. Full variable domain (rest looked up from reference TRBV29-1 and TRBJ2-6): SAVISQKPSRDICQRGTSLTIQCQVDSQVTMMFWYRQQPGQSLTLIATANQGSEATYESGFVIDKFPISRPNLTFSTLTVSNMSPEDSSIYLCSVEGQGANVLTFGAGSRLTVL.

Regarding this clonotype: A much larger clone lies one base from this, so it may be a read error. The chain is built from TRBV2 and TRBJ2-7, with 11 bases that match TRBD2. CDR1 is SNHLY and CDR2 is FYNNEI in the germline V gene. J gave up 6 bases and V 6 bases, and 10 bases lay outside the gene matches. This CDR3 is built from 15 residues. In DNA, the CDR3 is TGTGCCAGCAGGCCCACTAGCGGGAGAGGGTTCGAGCAGTACTTC. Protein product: CASRPTSGRGFEQYF.

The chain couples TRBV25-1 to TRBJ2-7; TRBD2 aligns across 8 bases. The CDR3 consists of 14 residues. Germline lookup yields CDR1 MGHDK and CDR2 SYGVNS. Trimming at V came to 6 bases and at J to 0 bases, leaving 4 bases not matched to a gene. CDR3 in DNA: TGTGCCAGCAGCCATAGCGGGGTCTCCTACGAGCAGTACTTC. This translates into CASSHSGVSYEQYF.

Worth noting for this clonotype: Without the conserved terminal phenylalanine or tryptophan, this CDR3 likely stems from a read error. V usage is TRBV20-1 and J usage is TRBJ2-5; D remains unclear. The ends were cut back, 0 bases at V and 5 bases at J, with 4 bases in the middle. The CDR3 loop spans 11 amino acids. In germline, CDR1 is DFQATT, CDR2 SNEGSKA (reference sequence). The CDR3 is CSARDLETQYV. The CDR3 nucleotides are TGCAGTGCTAGAGATCTGGAGACCCAGTACGTC.

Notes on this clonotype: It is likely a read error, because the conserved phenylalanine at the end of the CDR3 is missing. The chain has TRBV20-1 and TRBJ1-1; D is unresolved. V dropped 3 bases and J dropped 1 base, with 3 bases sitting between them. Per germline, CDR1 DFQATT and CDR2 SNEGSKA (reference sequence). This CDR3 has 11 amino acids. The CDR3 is CSASRNTEAFL. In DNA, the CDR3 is TGCAGTGCTAGCAGGAACACTGAAGCTTTCCTT.

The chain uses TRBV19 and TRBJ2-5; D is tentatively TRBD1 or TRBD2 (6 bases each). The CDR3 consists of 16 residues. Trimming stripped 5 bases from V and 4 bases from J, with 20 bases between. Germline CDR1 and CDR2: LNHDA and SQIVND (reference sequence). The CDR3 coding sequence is TGTGCCAGTAGTCCCCGGGGGCTGTTGGGCCCAGAGACCCAGTACTTC. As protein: CASSPRGLLGPETQYF.

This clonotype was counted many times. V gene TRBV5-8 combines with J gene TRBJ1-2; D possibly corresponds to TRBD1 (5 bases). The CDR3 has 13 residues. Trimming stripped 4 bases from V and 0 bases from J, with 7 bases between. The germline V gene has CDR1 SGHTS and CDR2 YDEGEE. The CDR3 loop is CASSAGPNYGYTF. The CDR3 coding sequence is TGTGCCAGCAGCGCAGGGCCTAACTATGGCTACACCTTC.

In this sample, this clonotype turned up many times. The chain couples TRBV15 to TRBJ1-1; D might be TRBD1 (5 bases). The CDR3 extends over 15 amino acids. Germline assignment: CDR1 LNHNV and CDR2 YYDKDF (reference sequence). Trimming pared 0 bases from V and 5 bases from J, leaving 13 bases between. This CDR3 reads CATSREMGVNTEAFF. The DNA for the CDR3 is TGTGCCACCAGCAGAGAAATGGGGGTTAATACTGAAGCTTTCTTT.

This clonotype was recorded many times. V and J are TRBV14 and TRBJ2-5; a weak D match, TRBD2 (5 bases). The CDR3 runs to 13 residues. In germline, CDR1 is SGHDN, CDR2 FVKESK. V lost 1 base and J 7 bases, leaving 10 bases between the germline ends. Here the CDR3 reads CASSQASAGTQYF. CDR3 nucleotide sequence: TGTGCCAGCAGCCAAGCGAGTGCGGGGACCCAGTACTTC.

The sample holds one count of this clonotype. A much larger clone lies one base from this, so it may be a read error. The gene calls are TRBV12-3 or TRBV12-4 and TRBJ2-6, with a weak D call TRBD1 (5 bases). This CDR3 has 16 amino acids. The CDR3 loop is CASSVVPATGANVPTF. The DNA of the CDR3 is TGTGCCAGCAGCGTAGTTCCAGCGACTGGGGCCAACGTCCCGACTTTC.

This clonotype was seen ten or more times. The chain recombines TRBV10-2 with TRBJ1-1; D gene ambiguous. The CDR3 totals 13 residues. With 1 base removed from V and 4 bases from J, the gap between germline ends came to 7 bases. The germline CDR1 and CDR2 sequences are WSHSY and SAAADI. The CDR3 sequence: CASSELGSTEAFF. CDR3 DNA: TGCGCCAGCAGTGAGTTGGGTAGCACTGAAGCTTTCTTT.

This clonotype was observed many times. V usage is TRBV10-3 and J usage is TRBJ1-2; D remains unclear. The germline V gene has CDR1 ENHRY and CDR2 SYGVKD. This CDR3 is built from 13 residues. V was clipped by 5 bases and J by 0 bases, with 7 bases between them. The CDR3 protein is CAISRASNYGYTF. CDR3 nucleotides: TGTGCCATCAGTAGGGCGTCTAACTATGGCTACACCTTC.

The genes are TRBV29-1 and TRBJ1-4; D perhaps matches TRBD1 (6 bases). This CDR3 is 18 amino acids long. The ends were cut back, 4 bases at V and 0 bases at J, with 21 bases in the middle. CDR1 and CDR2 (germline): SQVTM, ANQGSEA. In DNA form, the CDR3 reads TGCAGCGTTGCACCTTCCCCAGGGGACGGTGCAACTAATGAAAAACTGTTTTTT. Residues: CSVAPSPGDGATNEKLFF.

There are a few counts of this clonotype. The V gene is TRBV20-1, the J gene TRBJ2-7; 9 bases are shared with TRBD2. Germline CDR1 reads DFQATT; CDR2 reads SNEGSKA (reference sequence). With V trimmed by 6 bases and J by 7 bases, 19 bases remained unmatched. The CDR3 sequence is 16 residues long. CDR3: CSALPDSLTSGGEQYF. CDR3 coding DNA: TGCAGTGCCCTACCGGACAGCCTTACGAGCGGGGGGGAGCAGTACTTC.

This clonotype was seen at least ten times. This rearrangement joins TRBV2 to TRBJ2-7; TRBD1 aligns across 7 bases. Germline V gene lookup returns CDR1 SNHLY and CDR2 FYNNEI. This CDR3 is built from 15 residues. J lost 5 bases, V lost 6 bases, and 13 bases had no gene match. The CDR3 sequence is CASRATGSLRDEQYF. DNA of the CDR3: TGTGCCAGCAGGGCGACAGGGAGCCTCAGGGACGAGCAGTACTTC.